A selection of T cell receptor beta chains follows, all from one sample in a study of follicular helper T cells after annual influenza vaccination. Profiled with immunoSEQ multiplex PCR; TCRdb holds only in-frame clones, not every one. In the table there are about 7,800 clones, 70% to 90% of which are singletons. This specimen consisted of CXCR5+ CD38- circulating T follicular helper cells from blood, obtained 7 days after influenza vaccination. The receptors were gathered from an adult who received the influenza vaccine. CDR3s include the opening cysteine and the closing phenylalanine or tryptophan. The order of the fields is CDR3 length, D gene, clone size, V gene, J gene, CDR3 protein, CDR3 DNA. D genes are given only for firm matches. Size values are once, few and many counts, or a class for expanded clones, and some rows have none.

>15|TRBD1|few|TRBV18|TRBJ1-1
CASSPLTGGNTEAFF
TGTGCCAGCTCACCACTGACAGGGGGGAACACTGAAGCTTTCTTT
>13|NA|NA|TRBV9|TRBJ1-2
CATRSDWDYGYTF
TGTGCCACCCGCTCTGATTGGGACTATGGCTACACCTTC
>16|NA|NA|TRBV7-8|TRBJ1-6
CASSSRGPSYNSPLHF
TGTGCCAGCAGCTCGAGGGGACCGTCCTATAATTCACCCCTCCACTTT
>13|NA|NA|TRBV11-2|TRBJ2-1
CASSLAGDDEQFF
TGTGCCAGCAGCTTAGCTGGTGACGATGAGCAGTTCTTC
>13|NA|NA|TRBV27|TRBJ1-5
CASSRTDNQPQHF
TGTGCCAGCAGTCGGACAGACAATCAGCCCCAGCATTTT
>13|NA|NA|TRBV30|TRBJ1-2
CAWSLGINYGYTF
TGTGCCTGGAGTCTGGGAATCAACTATGGCTACACCTTC
>15|TRBD2|NA|TRBV19|TRBJ2-1
CASSGWGLADNEQFF
TGTGCCAGTAGTGGATGGGGACTAGCGGACAATGAGCAGTTCTTC
>14|TRBD1|once|TRBV7-9|TRBJ1-1
CASSRQGGYTEAFF
TGTGCCAGCAGCCGACAGGGGGGGTACACTGAAGCTTTCTTT
>13|NA|few|TRBV11-2|TRBJ1-5
CASSSGFGQPQHF
TGTGCCAGCAGCTCGGGGTTTGGGCAGCCCCAGCATTTT
>18|NA|NA|TRBV7-2|TRBJ2-3
CASSSEMTAYILTDTQYF
TGTGCCAGCAGCTCCGAAATGACAGCCTATATTCTCACAGATACGCAGTATTTT
>16|TRBD1|few|TRBV7-9|TRBJ1-6
CASSLGQGFYNSPLHF
TGTGCCAGCAGCTTGGGACAGGGGTTCTATAATTCACCCCTCCACTTT
>13|NA|NA|TRBV15|TRBJ2-5
CATGQNDKITQYF
TGTGCCACTGGACAGAACGACAAGATTACCCAGTACTTC
>14|TRBD2|NA|TRBV27|TRBJ2-3
CASTRLAGRDTQYF
TGTGCCAGCACCCGACTAGCGGGGCGTGATACGCAGTATTTT
>18|NA|NA|TRBV7-9|TRBJ2-3
CASSSSLGYPESTDTQYF
TGTGCCAGCAGCTCTTCCCTAGGGTATCCGGAAAGCACAGATACGCAGTATTTT
>16|TRBD2|NA|TRBV27|TRBJ2-5
CASSSPLAGGLETQYF
TGTGCCAGCAGTTCCCCCCTAGCGGGGGGCCTGGAGACCCAGTACTTC
>13|NA|NA|TRBV2|TRBJ2-2
CASKEPYPGELFF
TGTGCCAGCAAAGAACCGTACCCCGGGGAGCTGTTTTTT
>14|TRBD1|NA|TRBV7-8|TRBJ1-4
CASSFRDRNEKLFF
TGTGCCAGCAGCTTCCGGGACAGAAATGAAAAACTGTTTTTT
>14|NA|NA|TRBV2|TRBJ1-5
CASSETGGYQPQHF
TGTGCCAGCAGTGAAACGGGGGGCTACCAGCCCCAGCATTTT
>13|TRBD1|NA|TRBV6-1|TRBJ2-7
CASRLRDSYEQYF
TGTGCCAGCAGACTCCGGGACAGTTACGAGCAGTACTTC
>14|TRBD1|NA|TRBV28|TRBJ2-5
CASSPGQGRETQYF
TGTGCCAGCAGTCCGGGACAGGGCAGGGAGACCCAGTACTTC
>13|NA|few|TRBV7-2|TRBJ1-5
CASSSGPNQPQHF
TGTGCCAGCAGCTCCGGGCCCAATCAGCCCCAGCATTTT
>13|TRBD1|few|TRBV28|TRBJ2-7
CASRQGLVGEQYF
TGTGCCAGCAGACAGGGGTTGGTGGGCGAGCAGTACTTC
>15|NA|NA|TRBV9|TRBJ2-7
CASSGSGLNSYEQYF
TGTGCCAGCAGTGGCTCGGGACTCAACTCCTACGAGCAGTACTTC
>14|NA|NA|TRBV7-9|TRBJ2-7
CASSLSGLPVEQYF
TGTGCCAGCAGTCTGTCCGGCCTCCCGGTGGAGCAGTACTTC
>15|NA|NA|TRBV12-1|TRBJ2-3
CASSFHPSGRDTQYF
TGTGCCAGCAGCTTTCATCCTAGCGGGAGGGATACGCAGTATTTT
>14|NA|NA|TRBV5-1|TRBJ2-7
CASSLPGPSYEQYF
TGCGCCAGCAGCTTGCCAGGGCCATCCTACGAGCAGTACTTC